This TCR beta chain was profiled in a study of CXCR3-negative and CXCR3-positive naive CD8 T cells. General observations from the study: Memory CD8+ T cell repertoires were far less diverse than both naive subsets. For CXCR3-positive naive cells, TRB CDR3s were more hydrophobic than those of CXCR3-negative naive cells.

cDNA libraries for TRB were generated by 5' RACE incorporating UMI labels. Reanalyzing the 5' RACE reads, TCRdb keeps one entry per CDR3 protein, without DNA. Recorded for this sample: roughly 7,200 distinct CDR3 sequences. Germline V CDR1 and CDR2: SQVTM, ANQGSEA. The CDR3 is 11 amino acids. Note on this clonotype: The antigen is unknown.

The TCR sequence derives from a human donor in good health. Some clones in this sample may be carry-over from other donors' samples. The sample was naive CXCR3+ CD8+ T cells from blood. Subset in this sample: CD45RO-CCR7+CD27+CD95- naive CD8+ T cells expressing CXCR3 (TNR3+). The gene calls are TRBV29-1 and TRBJ2-1. The CDR3 is CSVENYNEQFF.